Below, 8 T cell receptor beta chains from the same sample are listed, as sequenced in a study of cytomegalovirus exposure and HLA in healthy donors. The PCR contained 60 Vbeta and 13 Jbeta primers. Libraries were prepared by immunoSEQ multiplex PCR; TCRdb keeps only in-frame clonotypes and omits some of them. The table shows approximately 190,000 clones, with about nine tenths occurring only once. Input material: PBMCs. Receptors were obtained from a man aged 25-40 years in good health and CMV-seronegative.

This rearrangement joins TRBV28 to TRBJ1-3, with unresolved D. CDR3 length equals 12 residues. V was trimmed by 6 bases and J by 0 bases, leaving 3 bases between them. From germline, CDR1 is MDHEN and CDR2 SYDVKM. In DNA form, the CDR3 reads TGTGCCAGCAGGAGCTCTGGAAACACCATATATTTT. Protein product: CASRSSGNTIYF.

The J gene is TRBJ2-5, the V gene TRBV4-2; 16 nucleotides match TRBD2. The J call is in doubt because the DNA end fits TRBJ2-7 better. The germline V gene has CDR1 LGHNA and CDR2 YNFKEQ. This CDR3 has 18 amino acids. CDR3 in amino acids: CASSQDFGTSGGAGEQYF. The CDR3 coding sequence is TGTGCCAGCAGCCAAGATTTCGGGACTAGCGGGGGGGCTGGCGAGCAGTACTTC.

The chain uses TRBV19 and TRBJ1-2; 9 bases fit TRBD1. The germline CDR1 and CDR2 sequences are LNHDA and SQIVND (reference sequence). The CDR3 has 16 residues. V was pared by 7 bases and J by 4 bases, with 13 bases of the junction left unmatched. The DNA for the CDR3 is TGTGCCAGTACGCGGAAAACAGGGGGCCGGGGCTATGGCTACACCTTC. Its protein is CASTRKTGGRGYGYTF.

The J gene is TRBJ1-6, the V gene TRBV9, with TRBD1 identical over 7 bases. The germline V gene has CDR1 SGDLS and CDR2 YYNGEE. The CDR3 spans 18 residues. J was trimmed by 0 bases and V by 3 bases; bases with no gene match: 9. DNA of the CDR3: TGTGCCAGCAGCGCAGCCTCACAGGGGAGCTCCTATAATTCACCCCTCCACTTT. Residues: CASSAASQGSSYNSPLHF.

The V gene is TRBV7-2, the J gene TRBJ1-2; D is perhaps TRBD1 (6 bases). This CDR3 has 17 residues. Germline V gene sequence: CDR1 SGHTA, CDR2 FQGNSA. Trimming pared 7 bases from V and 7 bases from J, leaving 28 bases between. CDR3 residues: CASTLEGGPSALSGYTF. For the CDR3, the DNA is TGTGCCAGCACCCTAGAGGGGGGGCCGAGTGCCCTCTCTGGCTACACCTTC.

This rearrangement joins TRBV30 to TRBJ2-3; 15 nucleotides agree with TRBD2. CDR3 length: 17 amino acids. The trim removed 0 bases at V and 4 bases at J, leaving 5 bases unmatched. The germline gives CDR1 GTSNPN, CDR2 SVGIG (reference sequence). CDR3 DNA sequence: TGTGCCTGGAGTGTAGGACTAGCGGGAGGGAGGGCAGATACGCAGTATTTT. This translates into CAWSVGLAGGRADTQYF. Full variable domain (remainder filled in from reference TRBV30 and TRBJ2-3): SQTIHQWPATLVQPVGSPLSLECTVEGTSNPNLYWYRQAAGRGLQLLFYSVGIGQISSEVPQNLSASRPQDRQFILSSKKLLLSDSGFYLCAWSVGLAGGRADTQYFGPGTRLTVL.

CDR3 protein: CAWVQGTNTGELFF. The DNA of the CDR3 is TGTGCCTGGGTACAGGGGACAAACACCGGGGAGCTGTTTTTT. V usage is TRBV30 and J usage is TRBJ2-2, with 7 bases matching TRBD1. The V segment lost 5 bases and the J segment 2 bases; nucleotides outside the gene matches: 5. The CDR3 loop spans 14 amino acids. The V gene's germline CDR1 is GTSNPN and CDR2 SVGIG (reference sequence).

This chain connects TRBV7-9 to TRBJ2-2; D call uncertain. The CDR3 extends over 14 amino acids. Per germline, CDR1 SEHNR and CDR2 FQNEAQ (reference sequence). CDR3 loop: CSTLASPGTGELFF. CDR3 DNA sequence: TGTTCCACTCTTGCTTCCCCCGGCACCGGGGAGCTGTTTTTT. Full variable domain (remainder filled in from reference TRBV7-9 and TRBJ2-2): DTGVSQNPRHKITKRGQNVTFRCDPISEHNRLYWYRQTLGQGPEFLTYFQNEAQLEKSRLLSDRFSAERPKGSFSTLEIQRTEQGDSAMYLCSTLASPGTGELFFGEGSRLTVL.